This TCR beta chain was profiled in a study of T cell changes during pregnancy in multiple sclerosis. This clone was observed once. This CDR3 is 18 amino acids long. Germline loops: CDR1 LNHDA, CDR2 SQIVND (reference sequence). V lost 3 bases to trimming and J lost 6 bases; unmatched junction nucleotides: 16. Profiled with immunoSEQ multiplex PCR; TCRdb holds only in-frame clones, not every one. This sample carries roughly 100,000 clones, roughly nine tenths of them seen once, and the ten largest clones take around 1.6%. The receptor was derived from a female donor with multiple sclerosis, enrolled in a pregnancy study. V usage is TRBV19 and J usage is TRBJ1-1; 10 bases match TRBD1. The specimen was peripheral blood, collected before pregnancy. CDR3 residues: CASSIGPSGTGVRAEAFF. Here the CDR3 DNA reads TGTGCCAGTAGTATTGGCCCCTCGGGGACAGGGGTTCGTGCTGAAGCTTTCTTT.